This TCR beta chain originates from a study of shared clonotypes between healthy human individuals. Study results and caveats: Among donors, clonotype sharing was expected to be affected by sequencing depth.

Generated by immunoSEQ multiplex PCR, the TCRdb table keeps only in-frame clones and is missing some. Of 2 million to 2.5 million clones in the sample, approximately 95% are singletons; the top ten hold about 0.39%. To note about this clone: The antigen is unknown.

This clonotype was obtained from a man between 18 and 29 years old in good health. Some clones in this sample may be carry-over from other donors' samples. Sequences were obtained from naive CD4+ T cells from PBMCs. Subset described: CD45RA+ positively selected.

The CDR3: CASSSYGGRRIETQYF. As DNA, the CDR3 is TGTGCCAGTAGTTCCTATGGGGGGAGAAGAATAGAGACCCAGTACTTC. This rearrangement joins TRBV19 to TRBJ2-5, with a tentative D call TRBD2 (6 bases). In germline, CDR1 is LNHDA, CDR2 SQIVND (reference sequence). Trimming removed 5 bases at V and 4 bases at J, with 20 bases between. The CDR3 extends over 16 amino acids.